Listed here are 8 T cell receptor beta chains from one sample, sequenced in a study of spatial heterogeneity in lung cancer. No antigen is known for these receptors. Points from the study as a whole: Tumor mutation count correlated with how many alpha and beta TCRs expanded intratumorally.

TCRdb re-called the 5' RACE reads with MiXCR, one entry per CDR3 protein. Counted here are around 1,600 distinct CDR3 sequences, 18% occurring once; the ten biggest clones make up around half. Time point reported: sample taken at primary tumor resection. The sample was lung tumor tissue, taken at surgery. These receptors were collected from a male donor with early-stage non-small cell lung cancer.

In its sample, this clonotype ranks as medium-sized. The chain carries TRBV10-3 and TRBJ2-7, with D perhaps TRBD1 (6 bases). Germline V gene data show CDR1 as ENHRY and CDR2 as SYGVKD. The V and J ends lost 3 bases and 3 bases respectively, with 21 bases between them. This CDR3 spans 17 amino acids. CDR3 amino acids: CAISDLNLRGAGYEQYF. The CDR3 DNA reads as TGTGCCATCAGTGACTTAAACCTCAGGGGAGCTGGCTACGAGCAGTACTTC.

This clonotype is termed medium-sized. The chain links TRBV5-1 to TRBJ2-1, with D unclear. Trimming removed 0 bases at V and 2 bases at J, with 9 bases between. Germline V gene data show CDR1 as SGHRS and CDR2 as YFSETQ. The CDR3 is 15 amino acids. The CDR3 loop reads CASSLVSPTYNEQFF. For the CDR3, the DNA is TGCGCCAGCAGCTTGGTTTCCCCCACCTACAATGAGCAGTTCTTC.

The chain combines TRBV12-3 or TRBV12-4 with TRBJ1-3; D uncertain. V dropped 1 base and J dropped 0 bases, with 16 bases sitting between them. This CDR3 comprises 18 residues. The CDR3 loop is CASSLESPTTYSGNTIYF. In DNA form, the CDR3 reads TGTGCCAGCAGTTTAGAATCCCCCACAACCTACTCTGGAAACACCATATATTTT.

This clonotype was observed at least ten times. This chain connects TRBV4-3 to TRBJ2-7, with 9 bases matching TRBD2. Germline V gene sequence: CDR1 LGHNA, CDR2 YSLEER. Trimming took 0 bases from V and 4 from J; bases not matched to a gene: 7. The length of the CDR3 is 16 residues. CDR3 DNA sequence: TGCGCCAGCAGCCAAGATGGGGCGGGAGGGCCTTACGAGCAGTACTTC. Its translation is CASSQDGAGGPYEQYF.

This clonotype ranks as medium-sized. The chain uses TRBV11-2 and TRBJ2-1; D not resolved. Germline V gene lookup returns CDR1 SGHAT and CDR2 FQNNGV. V was trimmed by 5 bases and J by 9 bases, leaving 11 bases between them. The CDR3 consists of 12 residues. CDR3 sequence: CASSVRVFEQFF. For the CDR3, the DNA is TGTGCCAGCAGCGTAAGGGTGTTTGAGCAGTTCTTC.

This clonotype is judged medium-sized. One end of the junction does not line up with germline, which may come from a read error. The V call is TRBV6-1, the J call TRBJ2-7, with a weak D call TRBD2 (7 bases). Germline-derived CDR1 and CDR2 are MNHNS and SASEGT. The CDR3 has 15 residues. The CDR3 sequence is CASSDRGGLSYEQHF. Here the CDR3 DNA reads TGTGCCAGCAGTGATCGCGGGGGCCTATCCTACGAGCAGCACTTC.

This clonotype is labeled medium-sized. The chain uses TRBV12-5 and TRBJ2-6, with D possibly TRBD1 on 5 matching bases. V was cut by 6 bases and J by 0 bases, with 15 bases left in between. The CDR3 sequence is 17 residues long. Per the germline V gene, CDR1 is LGHNT and CDR2 is FRNRAP. CDR3 protein: CASGFAPTVSGANVLTF. CDR3 DNA: TGTGCTAGTGGCTTTGCCCCGACAGTCTCTGGGGCCAACGTCCTGACTTTC.

This clonotype is medium-sized by share. The V and J genes are TRBV7-2 and TRBJ1-2, with D possibly TRBD1 on 5 matching bases. The length of the CDR3 is 14 residues. Germline V gives CDR1 SGHTA, CDR2 FQGNSA. V lost 1 base, J lost 3 bases, and 9 bases lay in between. CDR3 loop: CASSLGVQDYGYTF. The CDR3, as DNA: TGTGCCAGCAGCTTAGGGGTACAGGACTATGGCTACACCTTC.